This TCR beta chain comes out of a study of CD8+ T cells in alopecia areata. Study-wide points: Clonality in lesional scalp, especially alopecia totalis/universalis, exceeded that of normal scalp.

Germline assignment: CDR1 SGHRS and CDR2 YFSETQ. This CDR3 is 16 amino acids long. Trimming stripped 4 bases from V and 1 base from J, with 16 bases between. cDNA reverse transcribed from extracted RNA served as the sequencing template. Method: immunoSEQ multiplex PCR; TCRdb's copy keeps in-frame clones and lacks some. Of roughly 130,000 clones detected, 58% appear once; the ten largest clones hold less than 5.5%. There are a few counts of this clone. Its antigen is undetermined. Source: CD4+ T cells sorted from blood, taken at week 0. The gene calls are TRBV5-1 and TRBJ2-3; either TRBD1 or TRBD2 may fit D (6 bases each). The origin of this receptor is a human donor with alopecia areata. CDR3 sequence (DNA): TGCGCCAGCAGCCCCGGTTCGGGGGCCCGCACAGATACGCAGTATTTT. Residues: CASSPGSGARTDTQYF.